Reported below is one TCR beta chain. From germline, CDR1 is MNHNS and CDR2 SASEGT. V was pared by 4 bases and J by 4 bases, with 7 bases between. CDR3 length: 13 residues. The data originate from a study of shared clonotypes between healthy human individuals. Produced via immunoSEQ multiplex PCR; TCRdb's table is partial and in-frame only. Among around 1,000,000 clones listed, 60% to 85% were seen once. This TCR was recovered from a man aged 18 to 30 in good health. Some clones in this sample may be carry-over from other donors' samples. Sequenced input: memory CD4+ T cells from PBMCs. The subset: CD45RA-negative fraction. The rearrangement joins TRBV6-1 to TRBJ2-2; D remains unclear. The CDR3 nucleotides read TGTGCCAGCAGTGTCAGCTCCACCGGGGAGCTGTTTTTT. Its translation: CASSVSSTGELFF.